Here is one TCR beta chain with its context. The clone's antigen remains unknown. Base qualities were left out, and no much larger clone turns up one base away. This specimen includes other DNA sequences encoding the same CDR3. CDR1 SNHLY and CDR2 FYNNEI are derived from the germline V gene. CDR3 length: 13 amino acids, cysteine to phenylalanine. The kept DNA is CDR3 alone, 39 bases in frame from the first base. The germline ends are 9 bases apart after V is trimmed by 5 bases and J by 2 bases. In total, roughly 710 healthy bone marrow donors made up the cohort. Cohort members were all nominally healthy when sampled, although unrecorded immune exposures were likely present. The donor tested CMV seronegative and was one of the 352 seronegative cohort members. A peripheral blood sample was collected from each donor, and TCR beta sequencing was performed on peripheral blood mononuclear cells. Genomic DNA was extracted from the blood cell samples with the Qiagen DNeasy Blood Extraction Kit.

Receptor libraries were prepared by the immunoSEQ multiplex PCR assay. The multiplex PCR relied on a mix of 60 forward primers for TCR Vbeta segments and 13 reverse primers for TCR Jbeta segments. The CDR3 region of rearranged TCR beta genes was amplified from genomic DNA with a multiplex PCR assay. The Illumina HiSeq System was used to sequence the amplified TCR beta libraries as 87-base-pair reads. On the authors' methods: Across the 700 or so repertoires, a later analysis counted about 81 million unique TCR beta chains, roughly 11 million of which were shared by at least two donors. To remove PCR and sequencing errors, raw reads were error-corrected and collapsed into unique sequences using a nearest-neighbor algorithm that merged closely related sequences. V, D and J gene segments were assigned by aligning CDR3 sequences to IMGT reference sequences. For a sequence to be retained, at least a six-nucleotide match to both a V gene segment and a J gene segment was required. Rearrangements were called productive when the CDR3 lacked stop codons and stayed in frame with V and J; all others were non-productive. CDR3 was defined according to IMGT convention as the region running from the second conserved V-encoded cysteine to the conserved J-encoded phenylalanine. In an earlier analysis of around 640 of the donors, sequences lacking an unambiguous match to a single V gene segment were excluded. In an earlier analysis of several hundred of the donors, V segments were called functional above 56.7% productive rearrangements and were called segregating when the between-donor standard deviation exceeded 5%. To diagnose cytomegalovirus status from the catalog of TCR beta chain sequences, a statistical classification framework was built. In a later analysis, V and J genes were assigned by comparing TCR nucleotide sequences against IMGT/GENE-DB human TR gene sequences. In a later analysis, CDR3 sequences and most-parsimonious VDJ recombination scenarios were assigned using the TCRdist pipeline. In a later analysis, each TCR beta chain was defined by its CDR3 amino acid sequence together with its V-gene family, and reads lacking a unique V-gene family were excluded. In a later analysis, 450 to 600 highly shared, low-generation-probability nucleotide sequences were removed to address suspected cross-contamination and a sequencing artifact. In a later analysis, a clonal expansion index was calculated for each public chain from normalized within-repertoire ranks of inferred template counts. In a later analysis, generation probabilities were computed using a VDJ recombination model fitted to out-of-frame rearrangements, and the results were checked against IGoR. A later analysis scored TCR-TCR, TCR-HLA and TCR-CMV co-occurrence with hypergeometric tests, applying a repertoire-size bias correction to TCR pairs. In a later analysis, false discovery rates were estimated by permuting HLA or CMV assignments 20 times. A later analysis grouped co-occurring TCRs with DBSCAN, adding TCRdist sequence similarity when clustering within HLA-allele-positive subsets. For co-occurrence clustering, repertoires with fewer than 30,000 or more than 120,000 public chains were excluded, along with a handful of repertoires with anomalous nucleotide sharing. Entries here come from immuneACCESS through TCRdb and include only in-frame sequences with V and J called. Some clones fail to appear in such tables; in the studies checked, an unresolved V gene covers under half of the shortfall, and the cause of the remainder is unknown. V, J and clone size are taken as reported in that table, and D and trimming were inferred from the DNA itself. The sample yields some 200,000 clones; about four fifths were counted once. The top ten constitute 2.5% to 3% of the sample.

This specimen comes from a study of cytomegalovirus exposure and HLA in healthy donors (dated by TCRdb to about 2017). Context from the whole study: In an earlier analysis of under 600 of the donors, 276 Gb of sequence data and approximately 120 million unique TCR beta sequences from roughly 200 million T cells were reported. Rather than using new phenotypic data, the later analysis identified candidate immune exposures from TCR beta sequences and from how often those sequences occurred across donors. In a later genetic analysis, genome-wide SNP genotypes for about 65% of the 666 donors were used, and that subset was treated as a discovery cohort. To predict cytomegalovirus infection status, the study combined high-throughput TCR immunosequencing, statistical association of individual TCRs with disease status, and machine learning. The aim of the study was to test whether cataloging public T cell receptors could identify signatures of past pathogen exposure. Across under 500 genotyped donors of the cohort, an average of roughly 200,000 unique TCR beta nucleotide sequences per donor were sequenced, and around 20% of those sequences were non-productive. A later analysis re-examined previously published TCR beta repertoires from more than 600 donors and added high-resolution HLA genotyping to investigate patterns of TCR occurrence. All discovery cohort repertoires had been generated using a single sequencing platform. Typing coverage varied by locus: about 629-630 donors for A, B, C, DRB1 and DQB1; some 520 for DQA1; more than 600 for DPA1; under 490 for DPB1. Roughly 320 gigabases of sequencing data and roughly 81 million unique TCR sequences made up an early release that covered under 750 HLA-typed donors. The T cell repertoires of roughly 660 subjects were profiled by immunosequencing and related to cytomegalovirus serostatus. A separate validation cohort of more than 100 different subjects was used in addition to the approximately 640-subject first cohort. An earlier analysis of around 580 of the donors used high-throughput TCR beta sequencing to judge whether each TCR beta V gene segment behaved as functional or pseudogenic. About five DR-DQ haplotypes were treated as single units for association and clustering because of strong linkage in the cohort. Of the 300 to 500 genotyped donors, more than 75% were placed in the genetic ancestry cluster associated with self-reported Caucasian donors. Donor age, sex, ethnicity and CMV serostatus were compiled together with the repertoire data. Class I and class II HLA loci were covered by the typing at four-digit resolution. Points the paper makes about the study in general: A further reported finding was that TCR beta sequences accurately predicted the HLA-A and HLA-B alleles for most subjects in the first cohort. The earlier analysis of approximately 560 of the donors excluded over 15 rarely observed V segments, including chromosome 9 orphons, because counts were too low. Compared with equally common non-associated chains, HLA-associated TCR beta chains in a later analysis were more clonally expanded and had lower generation probabilities. For the cohort, immune exposure information was limited to CMV serostatus. In a later analysis, several top co-occurrence clusters were reported to appear linked to parvovirus B19, influenza, CMV and Epstein-Barr virus. Some IMGT-functional V segments, including TRBV6-2 and TRBV6-3, could not be told apart with the 87-base-pair reads, so those segments were excluded. Because HLA typing was unavailable for some donors at each locus, only the typed subset was used in association tests. Presence/absence analyses assumed roughly uniform sequencing depth across donors, an assumption that may not hold. In the study, about 150 TCR beta chains were listed as associated with cytomegalovirus. Specific HLA alleles were associated with 16,951 TCR beta sequences at a false discovery rate of 0.05 in a later analysis. Most TCR sequences were seen in very few donors, while some public TCRs were found in many individuals. According to the authors, the approach could potentially be generalized to other disease states and immunological phenotypes. In vitro tests confirmed that three of the cytomegalovirus-associated TCR beta chains recognize cytomegalovirus antigens. According to a later analysis, most CMV-associated TCR beta chains appeared to be HLA-restricted, and the HLA associations seemed to be driven largely by CMV exposure. A cluster of highly shared sequence variants was judged likely to be a technical artifact of the sequencing pipeline. An association between a missense DCLRE1C variant and V-gene and J-gene trimming of TCR beta chains was found in a later genetic analysis and replicated in an independent cohort. Cytomegalovirus status was reported to be diagnosed by the classifier with high specificity and sensitivity in both the original and validation cohorts. Correlated functional status among segregating V segments might be attributable to linkage disequilibrium, but an unknown experimental factor could not be ruled out. According to a later analysis, TCR association rates differed among HLA loci, with DRB1 alleles showing the most associated TCRs and HLA-C alleles showing the fewest. In a later genetic analysis, fewer N-insertions in productive TCRs were reported among donors in an Asian-associated ancestry cluster than the approximately 710-donor mean. When HLA alleles, especially DR and DQ, strongly co-occurred, attributing TCR associations to individual alleles was difficult. In an earlier analysis of 587 of the donors, most TCR beta V segments appeared in productive rearrangements about 90% or about 30% of the time, broadly matching IMGT annotations. In this cohort, only TCR beta chains were sequenced, and detectable features were limited by the absence of alpha or paired-chain data.

This TCR was recovered from a female donor in good health and CMV-seronegative. The rearranged segments are TRBV2 and TRBJ1-1; the D region possibly corresponds to TRBD1 (6 bases align). Input material: PBMCs. The CDR3 reads CASSSDRNTEAFF. The DNA sequence is TGTGCCAGCAGTTCGGACAGAAACACTGAAGCTTTCTTT.